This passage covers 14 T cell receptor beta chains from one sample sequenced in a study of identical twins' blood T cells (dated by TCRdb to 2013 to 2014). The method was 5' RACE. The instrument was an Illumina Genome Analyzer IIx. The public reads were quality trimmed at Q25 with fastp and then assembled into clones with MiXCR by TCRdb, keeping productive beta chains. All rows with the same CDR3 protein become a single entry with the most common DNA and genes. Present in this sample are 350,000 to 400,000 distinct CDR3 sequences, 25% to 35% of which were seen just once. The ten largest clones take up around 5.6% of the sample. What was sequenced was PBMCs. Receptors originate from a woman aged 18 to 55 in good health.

The DNA for the CDR3 is TGTGCCAGCTCACGGGGGACAGCCGATAATTCACCCCTCCACTTT. This encodes CASSRGTADNSPLHF. V usage is TRBV18 and J usage is TRBJ1-6; 7 bases align to TRBD1. Germline V gene data show CDR1 as KGHSH and CDR2 as LQKENI. CDR3 size: 15 residues. V lost 4 bases and J lost 5; bases outside the gene matches: 5.

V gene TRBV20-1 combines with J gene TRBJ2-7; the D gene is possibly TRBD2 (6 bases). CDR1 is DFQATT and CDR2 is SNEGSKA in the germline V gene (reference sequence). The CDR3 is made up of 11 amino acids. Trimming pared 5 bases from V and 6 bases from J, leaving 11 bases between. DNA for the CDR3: TGCAGTGCTGGGCCGGGAGCCGAGCAGTACTTC. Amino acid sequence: CSAGPGAEQYF.

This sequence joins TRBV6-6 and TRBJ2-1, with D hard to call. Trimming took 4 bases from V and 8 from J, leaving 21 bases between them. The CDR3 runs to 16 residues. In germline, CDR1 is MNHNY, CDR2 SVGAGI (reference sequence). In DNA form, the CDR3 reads TGTGCCAGCAGTTCCCCCGAGCCGCCGGTGATATATGAGCAGTTCTTC. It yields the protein CASSSPEPPVIYEQFF.

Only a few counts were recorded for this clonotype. The CDR3 DNA follows: TGCGCCAGCAGCTTCCGGGACTACACAGATACGCAGTATTTT. Translation: CASSFRDYTDTQYF. The genes are TRBV5-1 and TRBJ2-3, with TRBD2 matching 7 bases. The germline V gene encodes CDR1 SGHRS and CDR2 YFSETQ. The V segment lost 2 bases and the J segment 2 bases; nucleotides outside the gene matches: 2. CDR3 length equals 14 residues. The entire variable domain, with the rest obtained from reference TRBV5-1 and TRBJ2-3, is as follows: KAGVTQTPRYLIKTRGQQVTLSCSPISGHRSVSWYQQTPGQGLQFLFEYFSETQRNKGNFPGRFSGRQFSNSRSEMNVSTLELGDSALYLCASSFRDYTDTQYFGPGTRLTVL.

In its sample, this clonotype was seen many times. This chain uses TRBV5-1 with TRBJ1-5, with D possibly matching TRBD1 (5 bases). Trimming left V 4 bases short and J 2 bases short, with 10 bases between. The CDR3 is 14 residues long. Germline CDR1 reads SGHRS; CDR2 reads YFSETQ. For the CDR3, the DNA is TGCGCCAGCAGCGGGGGAGGGGGCAATCAGCCCCAGCATTTT. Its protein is CASSGGGGNQPQHF.

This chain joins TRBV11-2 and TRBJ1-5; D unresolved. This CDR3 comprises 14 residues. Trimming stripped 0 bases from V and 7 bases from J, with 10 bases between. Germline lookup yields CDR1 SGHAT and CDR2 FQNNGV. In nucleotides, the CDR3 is TGTGCCAGCAGCTTAGACAGCATGCACCAGCCCCAGCATTTT. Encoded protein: CASSLDSMHQPQHF.

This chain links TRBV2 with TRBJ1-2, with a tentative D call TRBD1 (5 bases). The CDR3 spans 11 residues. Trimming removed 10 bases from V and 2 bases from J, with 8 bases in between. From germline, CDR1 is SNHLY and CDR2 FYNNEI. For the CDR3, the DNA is TGTGCCATTGGGGACAACTATGGCTACACCTTC. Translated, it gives CAIGDNYGYTF. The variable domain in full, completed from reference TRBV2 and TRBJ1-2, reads EPEVTQTPSHQVTQMGQEVILRCVPISNHLYFYWYRQILGQKVEFLVSFYNNEISEKSEIFDDQFSVERPDGSNFTLKIRSTKLEDSAMYFCAIGDNYGYTFGSGTRLTVV.

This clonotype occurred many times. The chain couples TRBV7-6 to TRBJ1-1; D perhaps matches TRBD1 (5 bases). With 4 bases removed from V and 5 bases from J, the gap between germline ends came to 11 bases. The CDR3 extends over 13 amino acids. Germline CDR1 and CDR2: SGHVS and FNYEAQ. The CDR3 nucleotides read TGTGCCAGCAGCTCACTACGGGGGACTGAAGCTTTCTTT. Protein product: CASSSLRGTEAFF.

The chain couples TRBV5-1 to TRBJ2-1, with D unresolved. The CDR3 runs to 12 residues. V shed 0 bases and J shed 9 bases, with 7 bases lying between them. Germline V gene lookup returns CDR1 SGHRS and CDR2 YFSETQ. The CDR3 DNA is TGCGCCAGCAGCTTGGCTCAGACTGAGCAGTTCTTC. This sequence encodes CASSLAQTEQFF. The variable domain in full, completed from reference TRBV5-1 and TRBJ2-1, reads KAGVTQTPRYLIKTRGQQVTLSCSPISGHRSVSWYQQTPGQGLQFLFEYFSETQRNKGNFPGRFSGRQFSNSRSEMNVSTLELGDSALYLCASSLAQTEQFFGPGTRLTVL.

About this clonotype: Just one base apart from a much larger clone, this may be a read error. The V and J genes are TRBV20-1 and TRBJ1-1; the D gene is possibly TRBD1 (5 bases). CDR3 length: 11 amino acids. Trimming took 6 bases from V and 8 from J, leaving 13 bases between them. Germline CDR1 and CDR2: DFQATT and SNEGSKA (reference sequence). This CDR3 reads CSALDGGEAFF. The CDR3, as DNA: TGCAGTGCGCTAGACGGGGGAGAAGCTTTCTTT.

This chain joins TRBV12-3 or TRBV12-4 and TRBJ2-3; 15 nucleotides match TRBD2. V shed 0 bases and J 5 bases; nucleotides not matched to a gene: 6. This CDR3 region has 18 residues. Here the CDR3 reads CASSLAPGLAGGGDTQYF. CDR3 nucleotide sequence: TGTGCCAGCAGTTTAGCGCCGGGACTAGCGGGGGGTGGAGATACGCAGTATTTT.

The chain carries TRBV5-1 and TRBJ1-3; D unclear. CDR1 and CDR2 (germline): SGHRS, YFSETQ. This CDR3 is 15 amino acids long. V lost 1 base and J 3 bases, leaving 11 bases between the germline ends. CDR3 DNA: TGCGCCAGCAGCTTGATTCCCGGGTTTGGAAACACCATATATTTT. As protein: CASSLIPGFGNTIYF.

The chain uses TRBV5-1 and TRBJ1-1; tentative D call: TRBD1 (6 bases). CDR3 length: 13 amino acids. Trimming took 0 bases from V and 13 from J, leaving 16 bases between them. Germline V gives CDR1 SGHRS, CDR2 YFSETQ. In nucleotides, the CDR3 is TGCGCCAGCAGCTTGGATGTCGGCAGGGGCGGTTTCTTT. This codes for CASSLDVGRGGFF.

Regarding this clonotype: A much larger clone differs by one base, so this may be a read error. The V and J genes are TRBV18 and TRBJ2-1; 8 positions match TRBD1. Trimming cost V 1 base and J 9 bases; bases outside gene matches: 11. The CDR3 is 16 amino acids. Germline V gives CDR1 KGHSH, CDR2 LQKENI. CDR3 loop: CASSPQRQGTYFEQFF. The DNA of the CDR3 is TGTGCCAGCTCACCACAAAGACAGGGGACATATTTTGAGCAGTTCTTC. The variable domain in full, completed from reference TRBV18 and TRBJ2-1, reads NAGVMQNPRHLVRRRGQEARLRCSPMKGHSHVYWYRQLPEEGLKFMVYLQKENIIDESGMPKERFSAEFPKEGPSILRIQQVVRGDSAAYFCASSPQRQGTYFEQFFGPGTRLTVL.